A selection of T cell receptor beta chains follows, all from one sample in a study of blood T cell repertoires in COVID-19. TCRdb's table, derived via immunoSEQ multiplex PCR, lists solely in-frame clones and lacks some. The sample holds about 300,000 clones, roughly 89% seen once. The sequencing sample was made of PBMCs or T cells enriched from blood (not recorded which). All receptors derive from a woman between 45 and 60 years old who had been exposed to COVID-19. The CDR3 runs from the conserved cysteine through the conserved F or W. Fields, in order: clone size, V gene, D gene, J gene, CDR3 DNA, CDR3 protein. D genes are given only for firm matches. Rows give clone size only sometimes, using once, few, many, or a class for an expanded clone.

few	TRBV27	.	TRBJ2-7	TGTGCCAGCAGTTTAGGAGGGCTGGAGCAGTACTTC	CASSLGGLEQYF
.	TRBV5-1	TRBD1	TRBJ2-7	TGCGCCAGCAGCTCTCAGGGGGCATCCTACGAGCAGTACTTC	CASSSQGASYEQYF
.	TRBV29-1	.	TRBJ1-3	TGCAGCGTTGTCCATCAGGGGATCTCGGACACCATATATTTT	CSVVHQGISDTIYF
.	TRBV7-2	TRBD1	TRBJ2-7	TGTGCCAGCAGCTTAGCTGGACAGGGTTCTTACGAGCAGTACTTC	CASSLAGQGSYEQYF
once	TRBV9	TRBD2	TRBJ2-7	TGTGCCAGCAGTGCGGGAGACGCGTACGAGCAGTACTTC	CASSAGDAYEQYF
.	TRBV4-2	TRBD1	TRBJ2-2	TGTGCCAGCAGCCCGACCGACAGGGCGTCGAACACCGGGGAGCTGTTTTTT	CASSPTDRASNTGELFF
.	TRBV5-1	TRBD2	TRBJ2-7	TGCGCCAGCAGCTTGGCGCTTGGTAGCGGGGGGATTGCAAGCTACGAGCAGTACTTC	CASSLALGSGGIASYEQYF
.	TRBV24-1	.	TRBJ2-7	TGTGCCACCAGTGACAAAGCGGCGACCCACTCCTACGAGCAGTACTTC	CATSDKAATHSYEQYF
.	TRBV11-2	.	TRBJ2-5	TGTGCCAGCAGCTTAGAGTTCGGCGGGTCGGAAGAGACCCAGTACTTC	CASSLEFGGSEETQYF
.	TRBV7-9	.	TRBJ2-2	TGTGCCAGCAGCTACGGGGTGTACGGGGAGCTGTTTTTT	CASSYGVYGELFF